This T cell receptor beta chain was sequenced during a study of blood T cell repertoires in COVID-19. Study at large: From T cells, B-cell-depleted T cells, or PBMCs came the material, which was cDNA or gDNA.

Some clones are missing from TCRdb's copy, which holds only in-frame ones; the method was immunoSEQ multiplex PCR. The sample comprises 100,000 or so clones, about four fifths of which are singletons, and 8% to 9.5% rests with the top ten. Between the trimmed V and J ends, which lost 2 bases and 1 base, there was a span of 10 bases. The CDR3 consists of 15 residues. Germline CDR1 and CDR2: SGHTA and FQGNSA. The chain joins TRBV7-2 to TRBJ2-3, with D perhaps TRBD1 (6 bases). Sequencing was carried out using peripheral blood. This TCR was sampled from a woman aged 65 to 85 with acute or convalescent COVID-19. In DNA form, the CDR3 reads TGTGCCAGCAGCTTACAACAGGGAGGCACAGATACGCAGTATTTT. Translation: CASSLQQGGTDTQYF.